The clone carrying this TCR beta chain was counted only a few times. Its matching antigen is unknown. Unsorted whole blood supplied the blood RNA, and germline DNA was isolated too. This entry belongs to a study of tumor-infiltrating lymphocytes in primary liver carcinoma. Looking at the study overall: Tumor lesions were T1-T3 N0M0 and spanned roughly 4 to 11 cm.

Whole-study results and caveats: In the absence of sorting, bulk samples left CD4+ and CD8+ repertoires uncompared. Tumor region pairs shared more overlap than did tumor-adjacent and tumor-blood pairs.

CDR1 is MNHNY and CDR2 is SVGAGI in the germline V gene (reference sequence). The CDR3 has 14 residues. Losses at the gene ends were 7 bases for V and 5 bases for J; bases not matched to a gene: 10. A primer in the constant region served to generate TCR beta cDNA from about 470 ng of total RNA. The TCR beta library was amplified through three nested multiplex PCR rounds in a modified ARM-PCR procedure. Use of TRBV1-TRBV30 forward primers with a C-beta reverse primer characterized the first two PCR rounds, which lasted approximately 11 cycles each. TCRdb re-called the multiplex PCR reads through MiXCR, storing one row per CDR3 protein. The sample has fewer than 250,000 distinct CDR3 sequences, approximately 64% seen once.

The sample taken for sequencing was peripheral blood. This chain connects TRBV6-6 to TRBJ2-7; 8 bases are shared with TRBD2. The sequence came from a woman aged 55-69 years with primary liver carcinoma and hepatitis B virus infection. The CDR3 DNA is TGTGCCAGCAATCCCCCGGGGGGGGGTAACGAGCAGTACTTC. Amino acids: CASNPPGGGNEQYF.